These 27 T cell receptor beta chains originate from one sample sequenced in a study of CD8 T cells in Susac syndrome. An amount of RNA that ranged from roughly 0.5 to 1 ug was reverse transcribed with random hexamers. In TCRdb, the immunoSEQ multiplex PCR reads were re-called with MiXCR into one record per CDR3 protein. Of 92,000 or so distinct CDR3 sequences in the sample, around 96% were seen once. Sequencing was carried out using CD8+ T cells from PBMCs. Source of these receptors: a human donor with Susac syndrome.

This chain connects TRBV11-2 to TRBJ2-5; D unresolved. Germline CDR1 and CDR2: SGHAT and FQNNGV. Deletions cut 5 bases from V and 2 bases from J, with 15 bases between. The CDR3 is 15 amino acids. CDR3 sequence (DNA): TGTGCCAGCAGCCCATTAGGAAGCCTACAAGAGACCCAGTACTTC. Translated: CASSPLGSLQETQYF.

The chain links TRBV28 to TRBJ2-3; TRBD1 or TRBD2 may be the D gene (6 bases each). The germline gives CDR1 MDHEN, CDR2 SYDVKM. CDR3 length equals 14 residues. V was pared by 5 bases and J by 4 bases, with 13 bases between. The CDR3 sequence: CASSPTGGPDTQYF. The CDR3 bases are TGTGCCAGCAGTCCTACCGGGGGCCCAGATACGCAGTATTTT.

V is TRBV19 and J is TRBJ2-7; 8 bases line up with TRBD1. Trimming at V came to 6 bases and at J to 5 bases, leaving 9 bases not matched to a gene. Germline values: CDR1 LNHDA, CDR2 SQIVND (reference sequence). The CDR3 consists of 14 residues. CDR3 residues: CASRRGQGIDEQYF. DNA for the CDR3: TGTGCCAGTAGACGCGGACAGGGCATCGACGAGCAGTACTTC.

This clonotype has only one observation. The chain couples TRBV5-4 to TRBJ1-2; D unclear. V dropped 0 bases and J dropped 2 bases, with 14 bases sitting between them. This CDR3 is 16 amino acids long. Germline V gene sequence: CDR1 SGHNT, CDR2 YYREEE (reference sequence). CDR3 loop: CASSLGGGLRNYGYTF. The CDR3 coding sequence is TGTGCCAGCAGCTTGGGTGGCGGGCTACGAAACTATGGCTACACCTTC. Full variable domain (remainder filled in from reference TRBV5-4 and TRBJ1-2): ETGVTQSPTHLIKTRGQQVTLRCSSQSGHNTVSWYQQALGQGPQFIFQYYREEENGRGNFPPRFSGLQFPNYSSELNVNALELDDSALYLCASSLGGGLRNYGYTFGSGTRLTVV.

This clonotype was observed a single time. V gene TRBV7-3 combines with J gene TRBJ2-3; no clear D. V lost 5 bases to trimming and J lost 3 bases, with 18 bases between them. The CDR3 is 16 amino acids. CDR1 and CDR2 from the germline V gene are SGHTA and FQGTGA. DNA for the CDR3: TGTGCCAGCAGCCGAGTGGATAGTCAGACGACAGATACGCAGTATTTT. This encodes CASSRVDSQTTDTQYF.

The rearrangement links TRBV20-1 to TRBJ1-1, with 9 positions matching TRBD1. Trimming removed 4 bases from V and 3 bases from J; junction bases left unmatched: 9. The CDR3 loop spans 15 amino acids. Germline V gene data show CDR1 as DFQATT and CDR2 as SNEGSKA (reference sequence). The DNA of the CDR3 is TGCAGTGCTACGGGACAGGGAACTCGCGACACTGAAGCTTTCTTT. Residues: CSATGQGTRDTEAFF.

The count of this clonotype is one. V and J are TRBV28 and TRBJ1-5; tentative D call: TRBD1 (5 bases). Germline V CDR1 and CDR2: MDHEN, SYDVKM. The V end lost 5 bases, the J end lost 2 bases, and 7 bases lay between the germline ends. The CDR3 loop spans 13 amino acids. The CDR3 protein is CASSQGGNQPQHF. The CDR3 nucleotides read TGTGCCAGCAGTCAGGGAGGCAATCAGCCCCAGCATTTT.

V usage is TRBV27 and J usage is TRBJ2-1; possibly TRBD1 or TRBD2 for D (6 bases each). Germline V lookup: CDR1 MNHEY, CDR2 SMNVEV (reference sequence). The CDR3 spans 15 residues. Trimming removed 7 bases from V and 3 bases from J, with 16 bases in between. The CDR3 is CASTLEGGVYNEQFF. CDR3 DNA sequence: TGTGCCAGCACCCTAGAGGGGGGAGTCTACAATGAGCAGTTCTTC.

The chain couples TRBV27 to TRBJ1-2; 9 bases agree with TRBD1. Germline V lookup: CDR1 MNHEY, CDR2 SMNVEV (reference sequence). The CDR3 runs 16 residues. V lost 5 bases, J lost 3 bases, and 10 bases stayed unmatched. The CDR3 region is CASSPAGQGRYYGYTF. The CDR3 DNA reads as TGTGCCAGCAGTCCGGCGGGACAGGGACGGTACTATGGCTACACCTTC.

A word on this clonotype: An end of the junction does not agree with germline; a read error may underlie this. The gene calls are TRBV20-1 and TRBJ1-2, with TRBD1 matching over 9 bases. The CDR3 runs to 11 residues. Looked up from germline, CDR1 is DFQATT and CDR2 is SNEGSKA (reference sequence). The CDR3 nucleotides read TGCAGTGCTCGAAGGGGGGGGACAGGGTTCTTC. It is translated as CSARRGGTGFF.

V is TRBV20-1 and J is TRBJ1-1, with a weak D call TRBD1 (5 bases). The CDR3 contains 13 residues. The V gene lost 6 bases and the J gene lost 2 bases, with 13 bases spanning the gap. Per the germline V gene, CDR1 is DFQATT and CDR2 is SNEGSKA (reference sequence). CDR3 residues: CSALWDGNTEAFF. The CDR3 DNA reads TGCAGTGCGCTTTGGGACGGAAACACTGAAGCTTTCTTT.

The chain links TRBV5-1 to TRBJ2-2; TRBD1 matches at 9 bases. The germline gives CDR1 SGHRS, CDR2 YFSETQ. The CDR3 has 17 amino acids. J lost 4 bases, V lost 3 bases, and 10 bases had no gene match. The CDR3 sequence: CASSSLTGQGSTGELFF. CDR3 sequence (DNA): TGCGCCAGCAGCTCACTGACGGGACAGGGATCCACCGGGGAGCTGTTTTTT.

The CDR3 sequence is CASRGTANTGELFF. The CDR3, as DNA: TGTGCCAGCAGGGGCACCGCGAACACCGGGGAGCTGTTTTTT. This chain uses TRBV2 with TRBJ2-2; no reliable D call. The CDR3 consists of 14 residues. Germline values: CDR1 SNHLY, CDR2 FYNNEI. V was pared by 6 bases and J by 0 bases, with 8 bases between.

CDR3 sequence: CASSPGQGIDAYEQYF. The DNA for the CDR3 is TGTGCCAGCAGCCCAGGACAGGGAATAGATGCCTACGAGCAGTACTTC. The V call is TRBV9, the J call TRBJ2-7; TRBD1 matches 8 bases. The trim removed 4 bases at V and 2 bases at J, leaving 11 bases unmatched. CDR1 is SGDLS and CDR2 is YYNGEE in the germline V gene. CDR3 size: 16 residues. Together with reference TRBV9 and TRBJ2-7, the CDR3 gives the full variable domain: DSGVTQTPKHLITATGQRVTLRCSPRSGDLSVYWYQQSLDQGLQFLIQYYNGEERAKGNILERFSAQQFPDLHSELNLSSLELGDSALYFCASSPGQGIDAYEQYFGPGTRLTVT.

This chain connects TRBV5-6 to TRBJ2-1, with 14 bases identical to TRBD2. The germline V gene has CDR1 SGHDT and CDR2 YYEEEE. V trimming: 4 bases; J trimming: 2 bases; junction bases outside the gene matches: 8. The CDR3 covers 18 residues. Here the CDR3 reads CASSKGLAGALAYNEQFF. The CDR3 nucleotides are TGTGCCAGCAGCAAGGGACTAGCGGGGGCCCTAGCCTACAATGAGCAGTTCTTC.

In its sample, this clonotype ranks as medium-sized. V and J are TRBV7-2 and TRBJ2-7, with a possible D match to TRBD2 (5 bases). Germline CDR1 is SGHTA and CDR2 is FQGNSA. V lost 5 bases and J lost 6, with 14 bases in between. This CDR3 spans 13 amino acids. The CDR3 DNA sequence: TGTGCCAGCAGCCCCACCCAGGACTTCGAGCAGTACTTC. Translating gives CASSPTQDFEQYF.

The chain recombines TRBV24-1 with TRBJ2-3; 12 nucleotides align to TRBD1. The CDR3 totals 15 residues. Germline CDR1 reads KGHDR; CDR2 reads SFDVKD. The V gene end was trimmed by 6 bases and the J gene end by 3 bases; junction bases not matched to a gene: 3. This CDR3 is CATSMGQGATDTQYF. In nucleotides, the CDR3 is TGTGCCACCAGTATGGGACAGGGGGCAACAGATACGCAGTATTTT.

As DNA, the CDR3 is TGTGCCAGCAGCTTCGGACAGTACGAGCAGTACTTC. Protein: CASSFGQYEQYF. The chain joins TRBV5-4 to TRBJ2-7; tentative D call: TRBD1 (6 bases). Trimming shortened V by 2 bases and J by 4 bases, and 7 bases separated the two germline ends. The CDR3 has 12 residues. CDR1 and CDR2 (germline): SGHNT, YYREEE (reference sequence).

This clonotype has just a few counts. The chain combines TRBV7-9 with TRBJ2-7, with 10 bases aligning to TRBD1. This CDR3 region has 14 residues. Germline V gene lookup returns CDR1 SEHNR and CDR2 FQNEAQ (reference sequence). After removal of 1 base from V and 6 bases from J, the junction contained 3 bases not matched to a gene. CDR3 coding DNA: TGTGCCAGCAGCTTAGTAGGGACAGGGGCCGAGCAGTACTTC. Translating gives CASSLVGTGAEQYF.

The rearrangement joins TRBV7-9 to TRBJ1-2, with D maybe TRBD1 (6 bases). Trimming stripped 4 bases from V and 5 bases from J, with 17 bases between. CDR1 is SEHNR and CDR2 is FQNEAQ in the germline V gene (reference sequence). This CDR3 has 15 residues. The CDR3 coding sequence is TGTGCCAGCAGCTCTGGGGGCGCTTACCCTTATGGCTACACCTTC. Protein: CASSSGGAYPYGYTF. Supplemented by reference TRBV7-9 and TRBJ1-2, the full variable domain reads DTGVSQNPRHKITKRGQNVTFRCDPISEHNRLYWYRQTLGQGPEFLTYFQNEAQLEKSRLLSDRFSAERPKGSFSTLEIQRTEQGDSAMYLCASSSGGAYPYGYTFGSGTRLTVV.

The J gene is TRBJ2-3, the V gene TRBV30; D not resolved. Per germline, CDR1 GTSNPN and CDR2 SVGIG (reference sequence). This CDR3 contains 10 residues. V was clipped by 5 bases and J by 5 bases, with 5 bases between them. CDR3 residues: CAWGGDTQYF. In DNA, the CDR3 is TGTGCCTGGGGTGGAGATACGCAGTATTTT.

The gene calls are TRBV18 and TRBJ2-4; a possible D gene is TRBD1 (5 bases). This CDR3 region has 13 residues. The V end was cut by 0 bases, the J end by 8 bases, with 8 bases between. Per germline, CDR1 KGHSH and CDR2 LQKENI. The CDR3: CASSPPIRDIQYF. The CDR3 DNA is TGTGCCAGCTCACCACCAATCAGGGACATTCAGTACTTC.

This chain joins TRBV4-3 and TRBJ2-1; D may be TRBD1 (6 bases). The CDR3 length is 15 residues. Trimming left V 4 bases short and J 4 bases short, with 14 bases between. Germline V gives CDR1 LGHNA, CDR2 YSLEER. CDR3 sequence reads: CASSPVSGEYNEQFF. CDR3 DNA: TGCGCCAGCAGCCCCGTATCAGGGGAATACAATGAGCAGTTCTTC.

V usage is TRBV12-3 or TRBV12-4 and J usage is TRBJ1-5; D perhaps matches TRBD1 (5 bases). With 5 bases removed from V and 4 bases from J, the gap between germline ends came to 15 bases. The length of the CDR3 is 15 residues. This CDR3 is CASSVDGAENQPQHF. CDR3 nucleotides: TGTGCCAGCAGTGTCGATGGGGCGGAGAATCAGCCCCAGCATTTT.

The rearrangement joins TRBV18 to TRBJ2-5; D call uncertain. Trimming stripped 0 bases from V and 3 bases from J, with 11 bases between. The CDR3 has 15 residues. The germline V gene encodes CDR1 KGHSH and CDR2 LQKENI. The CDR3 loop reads CASSPPLGSEETQYF. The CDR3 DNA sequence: TGTGCCAGCTCACCACCCCTCGGATCTGAAGAGACCCAGTACTTC.

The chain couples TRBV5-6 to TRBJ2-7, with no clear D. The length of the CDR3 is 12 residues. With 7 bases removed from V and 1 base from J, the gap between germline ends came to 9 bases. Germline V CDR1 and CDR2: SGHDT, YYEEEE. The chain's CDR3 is CASGRLSYEQYF. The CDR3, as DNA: TGTGCCAGCGGACGGTTGTCCTACGAGCAGTACTTC.

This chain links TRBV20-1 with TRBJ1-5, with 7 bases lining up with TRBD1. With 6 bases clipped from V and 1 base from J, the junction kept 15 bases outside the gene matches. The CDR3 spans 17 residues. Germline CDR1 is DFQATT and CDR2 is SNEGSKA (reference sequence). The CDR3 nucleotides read TGCAGTGCCGCAAACCAGTGGGCAGGGGGAAGCAATCAGCCCCAGCATTTT. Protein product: CSAANQWAGGSNQPQHF.